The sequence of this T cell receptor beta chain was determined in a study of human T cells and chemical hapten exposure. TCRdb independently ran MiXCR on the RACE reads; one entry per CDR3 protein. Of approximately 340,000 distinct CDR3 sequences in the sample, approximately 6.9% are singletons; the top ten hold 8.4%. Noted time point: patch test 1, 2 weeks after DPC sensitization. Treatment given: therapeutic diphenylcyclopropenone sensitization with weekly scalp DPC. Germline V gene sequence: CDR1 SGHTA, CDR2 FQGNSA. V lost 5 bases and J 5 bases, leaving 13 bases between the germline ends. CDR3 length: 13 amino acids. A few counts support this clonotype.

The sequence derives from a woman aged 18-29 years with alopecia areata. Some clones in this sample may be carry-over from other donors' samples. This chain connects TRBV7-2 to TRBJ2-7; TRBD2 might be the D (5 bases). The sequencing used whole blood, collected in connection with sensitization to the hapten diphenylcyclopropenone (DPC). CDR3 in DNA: TGTGCCAGCAGCCCCACCTCGGGAAACGAGCAGTACTTC. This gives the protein CASSPTSGNEQYF.